This entry is about one TCR beta chain. Its antigen is not identified. The sample is drawn from a study of cytomegalovirus exposure and HLA in healthy donors. The PCR ran on 60 Vbeta and 13 Jbeta primers. TCRdb's copy holds only in-frame clones and misses some; the assay was immunoSEQ multiplex PCR. In the table there are 100,000 to 150,000 clones, 60% to 85% of which are singletons. Per germline, CDR1 SGDLS and CDR2 YYNGEE. Trimming at V came to 2 bases and at J to 9 bases, leaving 13 bases not matched to a gene. The CDR3 length is 16 residues. Study-level points and caveats: In a later analysis, HLA-associated TCR beta chains were more clonally expanded than equally common others. Diagnosis of cytomegalovirus status made by the classifier reportedly showed high specificity and sensitivity. In an earlier analysis, most TCR beta V segments were productive about 87% or about 30% of the time. According to a later analysis, most TCR beta chains associated with CMV appeared HLA-restricted.

The sequence came from a female donor in good health and CMV-seropositive. The gene calls are TRBV9 and TRBJ2-1; 8 bases align to TRBD1. Sequencing used PBMCs. The CDR3 is CASSVEPRQGPGEQFF. Here the CDR3 DNA reads TGTGCCAGCAGCGTCGAACCTAGACAGGGGCCGGGTGAGCAGTTCTTC.